A single sample is the source of the 16 T cell receptor beta chains below, sequenced in a study of blood T cell repertoires in COVID-19. Clones were read by immunoSEQ multiplex PCR, and TCRdb kept only the in-frame ones, dropping some. The sample lists 85,000 to 90,000 clones, 85% to 95% seen once, with around 2.5% in the top ten. Material for sequencing was peripheral blood. Receptors originate from a human donor with active COVID-19. The donor label of this sample is uncertain.

J is TRBJ2-2 and V is TRBV27; possibly TRBD1 for D (6 bases). V shed 3 bases and J shed 5 bases, with 10 bases lying between them. Looked up from germline, CDR1 is MNHEY and CDR2 is SMNVEV (reference sequence). There are 14 residues in the CDR3. The CDR3 protein is CASSFLGQTGELFF. DNA of the CDR3: TGTGCCAGCAGTTTCCTCGGACAGACCGGGGAGCTGTTTTTT.

This chain joins TRBV5-1 and TRBJ2-1, with 8 bases identical to TRBD1. The CDR3 extends over 15 amino acids. The junction had 6 bases not matched to a gene; V was cut back by 0 bases and J by 7 bases. Germline assignment: CDR1 SGHRS and CDR2 YFSETQ. The CDR3: CASSLDTGGRNEQFF. The CDR3 region has the DNA TGCGCCAGCAGCTTGGATACAGGGGGAAGGAATGAGCAGTTCTTC.

The gene calls are TRBV27 and TRBJ1-5; 7 bases agree with TRBD1. Germline CDR1 is MNHEY and CDR2 is SMNVEV (reference sequence). V gave up 2 bases and J gave up 2 bases; unmatched junction bases: 0. The CDR3 is 14 amino acids. CDR3 coding DNA: TGTGCCAGCAGTTTAGACAGGGGCAATCAGCCCCAGCATTTT. Its protein is CASSLDRGNQPQHF.

This clone showed up just a few times. CDR3 DNA sequence: TGCGCCAGCAGCCAAGATGGGACAGGATCCTACAATGAGCAGTTCTTC. Translation gives CASSQDGTGSYNEQFF. The chain employs TRBV4-1 and TRBJ2-1; 8 bases align to TRBD1. Germline V gene data show CDR1 as MGHRA and CDR2 as YSYEKL. The CDR3 totals 16 residues. The ends lost 0 bases at V and 1 base at J; junction bases unmatched: 2.

This clone was observed a few times. V and J are TRBV6-5 and TRBJ2-5; 9 nucleotides align to TRBD1. There are 14 residues in the CDR3. V trimming: 10 bases; J trimming: 1 base; junction bases outside the gene matches: 7. The germline V gene encodes CDR1 MNHEY and CDR2 SVGAGI. The CDR3 region has the DNA TGTGCCACCAGGCCGACAGGGGGCCAAGAGACCCAGTACTTC. Encoded protein: CATRPTGGQETQYF.

V is TRBV5-1 and J is TRBJ1-1; a weak D match, TRBD1 (6 bases). Germline V gives CDR1 SGHRS, CDR2 YFSETQ. This CDR3 is 16 amino acids long. V shed 4 bases and J shed 4 bases, with 20 bases lying between them. CDR3 sequence (DNA): TGCGCCAGCAGCACCTTGCCCTCAGGGGCGGGCACTGAAGCTTTCTTT. This translates into CASSTLPSGAGTEAFF.

V gene TRBV5-4 combines with J gene TRBJ1-1, with D uncertain. The V gene lost 2 bases and the J gene lost 5 bases, with 13 bases spanning the gap. CDR1 is SGHNT, CDR2 YYREEE, per germline (reference sequence). The CDR3 extends over 14 amino acids. This CDR3 is CASSFPGRFTEAFF. The CDR3 bases are TGTGCCAGCAGCTTTCCGGGGAGGTTTACTGAAGCTTTCTTT.

V usage is TRBV18 and J usage is TRBJ2-5; 10 bases match TRBD2. In germline, CDR1 is KGHSH, CDR2 LQKENI. The CDR3 extends over 18 amino acids. J lost 5 bases, V lost 1 base, and 13 bases had no gene match. CDR3 sequence (DNA): TGTGCCAGCTCACCACTACAGCGGGGGGGCCGCCCCCATGAGACCCAGTACTTC. Amino acids: CASSPLQRGGRPHETQYF.

This clone is a singleton in its sample. This chain connects TRBV25-1 to TRBJ1-5; possible D gene TRBD1, 6 bases. This CDR3 has 15 amino acids. The germline CDR1 and CDR2 sequences are MGHDK and SYGVNS. The germline V and J ends were trimmed by 0 bases and 7 bases, with 13 bases remaining between them. CDR3 in amino acids: CASSEYCRGYQPQHF. CDR3 nucleotides: TGTGCCAGCAGTGAATATTGCAGGGGCTACCAGCCCCAGCATTTT. Based on the CDR3 plus reference TRBV25-1 and TRBJ1-5, the full variable domain is EADIYQTPRYLVIGTGKKITLECSQTMGHDKMYWYQQDPGMELHLIHYSYGVNSTEKGDLSSESTVSRIRTEHFPLTLESARPSHTSQYLCASSEYCRGYQPQHFGDGTRLSIL.

The chain employs TRBV7-2 and TRBJ2-3; 8 nucleotides match TRBD1. V gave up 4 bases and J gave up 6 bases; unmatched junction bases: 9. Germline V CDR1 and CDR2: SGHTA, FQGNSA. The CDR3 has 15 amino acids. This chain's CDR3 is CASSSNRGYRDTQYF. The CDR3 nucleotides are TGTGCCAGCAGCTCGAACAGGGGGTATAGGGATACGCAGTATTTT. The complete variable domain, with remaining parts taken from reference TRBV7-2 and TRBJ2-3, reads GAGVSQSPSNKVTEKGKDVELRCDPISGHTALYWYRQSLGQGLEFLIYFQGNSAPDKSGLPSDRFSAERTGGSVSTLTIQRTQQEDSAVYLCASSSNRGYRDTQYFGPGTRLTVL.

The chain recombines TRBV2 with TRBJ1-5, with D possibly being TRBD1 (6 bases). V shed 5 bases and J shed 7 bases, with 18 bases lying between them. The CDR3 covers 15 residues. The germline V gene encodes CDR1 SNHLY and CDR2 FYNNEI. CDR3 region: CASSPGGERGQPQHF. Here the CDR3 DNA reads TGTGCCAGCAGTCCCGGGGGGGAAAGGGGGCAGCCCCAGCATTTT.

V gene TRBV4-2 combines with J gene TRBJ2-1; perhaps TRBD2 as D (6 bases). Germline CDR1 reads LGHNA; CDR2 reads YNFKEQ. The ends were cut back, 4 bases at V and 6 bases at J, with 19 bases in the middle. The CDR3 consists of 16 residues. CDR3 coding DNA: TGTGCCAGCAGCCCCCGACTAGGAGAGGGCCTCAATGAGCAGTTCTTC. Encoded protein: CASSPRLGEGLNEQFF.

J is TRBJ1-2 and V is TRBV28, with D possibly matching TRBD1 (5 bases). CDR3 size: 17 residues. Trimming left V 8 bases short and J 0 bases short, with 22 bases between. Germline V CDR1 and CDR2: MDHEN, SYDVKM. The CDR3 bases are TGTGCCAGCCTTTTTCCGGGGAGGGACCGAGCTAACTATGGCTACACCTTC. Protein: CASLFPGRDRANYGYTF.

For the CDR3, the DNA is TGTGCCAGCAGCCAAGAAACTGCGGTTGGAGGTGATTACGAGCAGTACTTC. It yields the protein CASSQETAVGGDYEQYF. The V call is TRBV4-2, the J call TRBJ2-7; TRBD2 might be the D (5 bases). The CDR3 is 17 amino acids. The V end was cut by 0 bases, the J end by 4 bases, with 19 bases between. Germline V gives CDR1 LGHNA, CDR2 YNFKEQ.

J is TRBJ1-2 and V is TRBV29-1; D gene uncertain. The germline V gene has CDR1 SQVTM and CDR2 ANQGSEA. V shed 1 base and J shed 6 bases, with 9 bases lying between them. The CDR3 is 12 amino acids. The DNA for the CDR3 is TGCAGCGTTGAAGCTGGGCGTAATGGCTACACCTTC. Translation: CSVEAGRNGYTF.

The chain combines TRBV7-6 with TRBJ2-3; 14 nucleotides agree with TRBD2. The CDR3 has 20 residues. CDR1 and CDR2 from the germline V gene are SGHVS and FNYEAQ. The J segment lost 6 bases and the V segment lost 4 bases, leaving 18 bases of the junction unmatched. The CDR3 is CASSSRAGTSGGLSPDTQYF. CDR3 coding DNA: TGTGCCAGCAGCTCCCGAGCCGGGACTAGCGGGGGTCTTTCCCCCGATACGCAGTATTTT.